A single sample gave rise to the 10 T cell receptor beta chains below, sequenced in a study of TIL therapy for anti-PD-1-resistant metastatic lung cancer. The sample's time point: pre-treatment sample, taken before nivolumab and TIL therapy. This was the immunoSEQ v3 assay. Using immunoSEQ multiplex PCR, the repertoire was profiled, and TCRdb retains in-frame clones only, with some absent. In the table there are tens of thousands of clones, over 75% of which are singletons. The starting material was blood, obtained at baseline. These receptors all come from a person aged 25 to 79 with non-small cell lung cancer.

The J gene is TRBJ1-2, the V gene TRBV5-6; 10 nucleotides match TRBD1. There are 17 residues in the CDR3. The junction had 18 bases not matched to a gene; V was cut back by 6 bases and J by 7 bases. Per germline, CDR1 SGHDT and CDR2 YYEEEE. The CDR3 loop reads CASNPRDRGKDLRGYTF. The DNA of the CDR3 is TGTGCCAGCAACCCCCGGGACAGGGGAAAAGATCTTCGTGGCTACACCTTC.

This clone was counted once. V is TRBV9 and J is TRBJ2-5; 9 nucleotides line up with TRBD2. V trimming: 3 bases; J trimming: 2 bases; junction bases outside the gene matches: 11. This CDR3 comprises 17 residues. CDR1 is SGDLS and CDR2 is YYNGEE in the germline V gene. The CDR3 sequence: CASSGLSGGYDQETQYF. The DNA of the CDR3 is TGTGCCAGCAGCGGCCTTAGCGGGGGATACGATCAAGAGACCCAGTACTTC.

DNA of the CDR3: TGTGCCAGCAGCCGGACAGTAGAGACCCAGTACTTC. Translated: CASSRTVETQYF. V gene TRBV5-6 combines with J gene TRBJ2-5; D may be TRBD1 (6 bases). With 4 bases removed from V and 4 bases from J, the gap between germline ends came to 8 bases. Germline CDR1 is SGHDT and CDR2 is YYEEEE. There are 12 residues in the CDR3.

The CDR3 DNA reads as TGTGCCAGCAGTTTACGGGCCCCCTACGAGCAGTACTTC. Translated: CASSLRAPYEQYF. The chain is built from TRBV27 and TRBJ2-7; D unresolved. CDR1 is MNHEY, CDR2 SMNVEV, per germline (reference sequence). V shed 2 bases and J shed 2 bases, with 7 bases lying between them. The CDR3 extends over 13 amino acids.

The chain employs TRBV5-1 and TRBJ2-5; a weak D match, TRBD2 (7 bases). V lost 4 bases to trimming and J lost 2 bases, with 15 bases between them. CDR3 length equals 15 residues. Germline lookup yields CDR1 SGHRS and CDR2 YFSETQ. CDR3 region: CASSPNRGGQETQYF. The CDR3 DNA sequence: TGCGCCAGCAGCCCAAATAGGGGGGGGCAAGAGACCCAGTACTTC.

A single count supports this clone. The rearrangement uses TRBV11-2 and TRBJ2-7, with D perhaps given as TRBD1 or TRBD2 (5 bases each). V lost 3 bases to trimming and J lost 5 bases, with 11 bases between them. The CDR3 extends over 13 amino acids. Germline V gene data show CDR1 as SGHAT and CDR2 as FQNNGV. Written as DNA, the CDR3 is TGTGCCAGCAGCTTGGGGACGTTGGACGAGCAGTACTTC. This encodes CASSLGTLDEQYF.

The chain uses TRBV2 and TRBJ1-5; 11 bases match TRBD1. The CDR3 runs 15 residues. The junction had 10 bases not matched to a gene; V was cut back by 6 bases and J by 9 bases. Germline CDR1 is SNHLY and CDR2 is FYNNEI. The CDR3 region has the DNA TGTGCCAGCAGGGGTGGGGACAGGGGGACAGGGCCCCAGCATTTT. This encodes CASRGGDRGTGPQHF.

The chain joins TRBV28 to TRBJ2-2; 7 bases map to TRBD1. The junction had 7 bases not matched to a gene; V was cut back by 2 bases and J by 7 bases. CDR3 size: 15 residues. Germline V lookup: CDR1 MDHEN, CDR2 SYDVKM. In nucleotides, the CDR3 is TGTGCCAGCAGTTTAACGACAGGGCGAGACGGGGAGCTGTTTTTT. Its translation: CASSLTTGRDGELFF.

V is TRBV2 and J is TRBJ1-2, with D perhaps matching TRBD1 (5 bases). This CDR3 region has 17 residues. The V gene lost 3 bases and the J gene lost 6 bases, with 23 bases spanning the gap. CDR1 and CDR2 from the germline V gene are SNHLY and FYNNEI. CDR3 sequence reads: CASSEVVGEKGVNGYTF. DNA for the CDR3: TGTGCCAGCAGTGAGGTGGTGGGGGAAAAAGGGGTTAATGGCTACACCTTC.

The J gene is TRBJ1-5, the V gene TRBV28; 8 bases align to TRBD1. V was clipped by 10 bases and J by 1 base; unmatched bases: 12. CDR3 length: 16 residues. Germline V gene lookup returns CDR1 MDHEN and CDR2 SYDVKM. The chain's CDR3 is CAILGRQGASNQPQHF. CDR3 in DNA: TGTGCCATATTGGGCCGTCAGGGGGCGAGCAATCAGCCCCAGCATTTT.